Listed below are T cell receptor beta chains from one sample, sequenced in a study of shared clonotypes between healthy human individuals. The protocol was immunoSEQ multiplex PCR, while the TCRdb copy is restricted to in-frame clones and leaves out a portion. The table has 2,500,000 or so clones, approximately 90% seen once. Sequencing used naive CD4+ T cells sorted from blood. These receptors all stem from a man aged 18 to 29 in good health. Both conserved end residues are part of each CDR3. D genes are given only for firm matches. The listing skips clone size in some rows; elsewhere it reads once, few, many or a size class.

j_call v_call clone_size d_call cdr3_nt cdr3_aa
TRBJ2-2 TRBV7-9 . . TGTGCCAGCAGCTCCGGGACTCTGAACACCGGGGAGCTGTTTTTT CASSSGTLNTGELFF
TRBJ1-1 TRBV28 . . TGTGCCAGCAGGGGCCGGACTGAAGCTTTCTTT CASRGRTEAFF
TRBJ1-4 TRBV11-2 . . TGTGCCAGCAGCTTAACCACTAATGAAAAACTGTTTTTT CASSLTTNEKLFF
TRBJ1-1 TRBV7-2 . . TGTGCCAGCAGGCCCTCGGGGGTGTGGCACACTGAAGCTTTCTTT CASRPSGVWHTEAFF
TRBJ2-7 TRBV5-1 . TRBD2 TGCGCCAGCAGCTTGGGGAGACTAGCGGGAGAAGAGGGCTACGAGCAGTACTTC CASSLGRLAGEEGYEQYF
TRBJ2-1 TRBV7-2 . TRBD1 TGTGCCAGCAGCTCACAGGGGGCGGAAAATGAGCAGTTCTTC CASSSQGAENEQFF
TRBJ1-5 TRBV7-9 . . TGTGCCAGCAGTCTGGAGGGGTATAGCAATCAGCCCCAGCATTTT CASSLEGYSNQPQHF
TRBJ1-6 TRBV27 . . TGTGCCAGCAGTTTACGGATTAGGGAGGGGTACTCCTATAATTCACCCCTCCACTTT CASSLRIREGYSYNSPLHF
TRBJ2-7 TRBV15 . TRBD1 TGTGCCACCAGCAGAGGCCGACAGGGGAGCTCCTACGAGCAGTACTTC CATSRGRQGSSYEQYF
TRBJ2-3 TRBV5-1 . TRBD1 TGCGCCAGCAGCGCCACCGGGACAGGGATAGATACGCAGTATTTT CASSATGTGIDTQYF
TRBJ2-5 TRBV7-2 . TRBD1 TGTGCCAGCAGCCCCCGGACAGGGAGCCAAGAGACCCAGTACTTC CASSPRTGSQETQYF
TRBJ2-5 TRBV7-9 . TRBD1 TGTGCCAGCAGCCCCCGCGACAGGGGGCGGGAAGAGACCCAGTACTTC CASSPRDRGREETQYF
TRBJ1-2 TRBV19 . . TGTGCCAGTAGTACCCTATCCTTTTACACCTTC CASSTLSFYTF
TRBJ2-1 TRBV30 . TRBD2 TGTGCCTGGACTAGCGGGGGGGTCAATGAGCAGTTCTTC CAWTSGGVNEQFF
TRBJ2-7 TRBV5-8 . TRBD1 TGTGCCAGCAGCCTCAGGGACAGGGGGGTCGAGCAGTACTTC CASSLRDRGVEQYF
TRBJ1-1 TRBV19 . . TGTGCCAGTAGTATGGTCCCGGCAGGGGTGAGAAGGGCTTTCTTT CASSMVPAGVRRAFF
TRBJ2-1 TRBV30 few . TGTGCCTGGAGTGTACAGTTCTACAATGAGCAGTTCTTC CAWSVQFYNEQFF
TRBJ1-2 TRBV21-1 . . TGTGCCAGCAGCAAAGCGCTCGGCCAGTCCGGGGGCTACACCTTC CASSKALGQSGGYTF
TRBJ2-1 TRBV18 . TRBD2 TGTGCCAGCTCACCACCGGGGACTAGCGGGAGATTCTCCTACAATGAGCAGTTCTTC CASSPPGTSGRFSYNEQFF
TRBJ1-5 TRBV16 . . TGTGCCAGCAGCCAATCGGGAGGGCTTCAGCCCCAGCATTTT CASSQSGGLQPQHF
TRBJ2-3 TRBV4-3 . . TGCGCCAGCAGCCAAGGGATAGGGGAGGTCACAGATACGCAGTATTTT CASSQGIGEVTDTQYF
TRBJ1-5 TRBV5-1 . TRBD1 TGCGCCAGCAGCTTGGTGAATACCGGGACAGGGGAACCCAATCAGCCCCAGCATTTT CASSLVNTGTGEPNQPQHF
TRBJ2-6 TRBV5-8 . TRBD2 TGTGCCAGCAGCGGCCAGCGGGGGGCACGCTCTGGGGCCAACGTCCTGACTTTC CASSGQRGARSGANVLTF
TRBJ2-7 TRBV5-1 once TRBD1 TGCGCCAGCAGCGTGGGGACAGGGAGCCACGAGCAGTACTTC CASSVGTGSHEQYF
TRBJ2-5 TRBV4-2 . . TGTGCCAGCAGCCAAGCCCTCGTGGCGGTACGGGCGGTGGGGGAGACCCAGTACTTC CASSQALVAVRAVGETQYF
TRBJ2-5 TRBV7-9 . . TGTGCCAGCAGCTCGAGTCCCATAGAGACCCAGTACTTC CASSSSPIETQYF
TRBJ1-5 TRBV19 . . TGTGCCAGTAGTATGACGGCTACAGGGATAAGCAATCAGCCCCAGCATTTT CASSMTATGISNQPQHF
TRBJ2-7 TRBV5-1 . . TGCGCCAGCAGCTCGAGGGCCGGGACGGACCCCTACGAGCAGTACTTC CASSSRAGTDPYEQYF
TRBJ1-5 TRBV9 . . TGTGCCAGCAGCTCGGGGGTAAATAGCAATCAGCCCCAGCATTTT CASSSGVNSNQPQHF
TRBJ2-2 TRBV30 . . TGTGCCTGGAGTGCGCTCCACAACACCGGGGAGCTGTTTTTT CAWSALHNTGELFF
TRBJ1-4 TRBV30 . . TGTGCCTGGAGTGAGACCTCAACTAATGAAAAACTGTTTTTT CAWSETSTNEKLFF
TRBJ2-2 TRBV28 . . TGTGCCAGCCTAAGTCCCGGGGAGCTGTTTTTT CASLSPGELFF
TRBJ2-5 TRBV6-6 . TRBD1 TGTGCCAGCAGCCGGACAGGGTCCCAAGAGACCCAGTACTTC CASSRTGSQETQYF
TRBJ2-5 TRBV5-8 . TRBD1 TGTGCCAGCCGTTGGGGCAGGGGGCCTCTGGAGACCCAGTACTTC CASRWGRGPLETQYF
TRBJ1-1 TRBV5-6 . . TGTGCCAGCAGCTTGCCGGGAGATCTAAACACTGAAGCTTTCTTT CASSLPGDLNTEAFF
TRBJ2-2 TRBV7-2 . . TGTGCCAGCAGTTACGGAGGGTCGGCGAACACCGGGGAGCTGTTTTTT CASSYGGSANTGELFF
TRBJ1-4 TRBV30 . . TGTGCCTGGAACATGGGGGGCCCGAATGAAAAACTGTTTTTT CAWNMGGPNEKLFF
TRBJ1-5 TRBV9 . TRBD1 TGTGCCAGCAGCGTAGGGACAGGGCGGCCCCAGCATTTT CASSVGTGRPQHF
TRBJ2-1 TRBV30 once TRBD2 TGTGCCTGGATCCCGAGGACTAGCTCCTACAATGAGCAGTTCTTC CAWIPRTSSYNEQFF
TRBJ2-7 TRBV28 . . TGTGCCAGCAGTTTATTAGATACCTACGAGCAGTACTTC CASSLLDTYEQYF
TRBJ1-5 TRBV4-1 . TRBD1 TGCGCCAGCAGCCAGGACAGGGCGAAGCAGCCCCAGCATTTT CASSQDRAKQPQHF
TRBJ2-3 TRBV10-1 . TRBD2 TGCGCCAGCAGTGAGCGCAGCGGGAGGAGCACAGATACGCAGTATTTT CASSERSGRSTDTQYF
TRBJ1-2 TRBV19 . . TGTGCCAGTAGTATATCTCTCGTTTCCGTTGGCTACACCTTC CASSISLVSVGYTF
TRBJ2-7 TRBV15 . TRBD2 TGTGCCACCAGCAGGACTAGCGGGGCCTCCTACGAGCAGTACTTC CATSRTSGASYEQYF
TRBJ2-5 TRBV5-1 . . TGCGCCAGCAGCTTGGGCCCGGCTACGGGCGAGACCCAGTACTTC CASSLGPATGETQYF
TRBJ2-5 TRBV7-9 . TRBD2 TGTGCCAGCAGCTGGGGGACTACGCAAGAGACCCAGTACTTC CASSWGTTQETQYF
TRBJ1-3 TRBV19 . TRBD1 TGTGCCAGTAGTGGACAGGGGGCGCCTGGAAACACCATATATTTT CASSGQGAPGNTIYF
TRBJ2-1 TRBV2 . . TGTGCCAGCAATTACCACAATGAGCAGTTCTTC CASNYHNEQFF
TRBJ1-2 TRBV10-3 . . TGTGCCATCAGTGAATCGGCCGGGACTCCCTATGGCTACACCTTC CAISESAGTPYGYTF
TRBJ2-7 TRBV5-5 . TRBD1 TGTGCCAGCAGGCGCCCTCCGGGACAGGGTTCCCACGAGCAGTACTTC CASRRPPGQGSHEQYF
TRBJ1-1 TRBV4-3 . . TGCGCCAGCAGCCAAGTGGGCGGGTCCACTGAAGCTTTCTTT CASSQVGGSTEAFF
TRBJ2-7 TRBV5-1 . . TGCGCCAGCAGCTTGGGAGTCCGAGCGACAGGCGAGCAGTACTTC CASSLGVRATGEQYF
TRBJ1-1 TRBV7-2 . . TGTGCCAGCAGCTTCGAAGCTTTCTTT CASSFEAFF
TRBJ2-3 TRBV6-1 . TRBD1 TGTGCCAGCAGTGCTGGGACAGGGGGGATAGATACGCAGTATTTT CASSAGTGGIDTQYF
TRBJ1-6 TRBV27 . TRBD1 TGTGCCAGCAGCCTCGGACAGGGCGATAATTCACCCCTCCACTTT CASSLGQGDNSPLHF
TRBJ2-7 TRBV30 . . TGTGCCTGGAGTGGGTTCCACGAGCAGTACTTC CAWSGFHEQYF
TRBJ1-5 TRBV4-1 . . TGCGCCAGCAGCCAAGGGGTGGGGGGGTCGAGGAGCAATCAGCCCCAGCATTTT CASSQGVGGSRSNQPQHF
TRBJ2-7 TRBV10-3 . . TGTGCCATCGCCACGGGGGACGAGCAGTACTTC CAIATGDEQYF
TRBJ2-7 TRBV7-2 . . TGTGCCAGCAGCCCCCGGGTCGACTACGAGCAGTACTTC CASSPRVDYEQYF
TRBJ2-7 TRBV28 . . TGTGCCAGCAGTTTAATGGGTAGGTGGGAGCAGTACTTC CASSLMGRWEQYF